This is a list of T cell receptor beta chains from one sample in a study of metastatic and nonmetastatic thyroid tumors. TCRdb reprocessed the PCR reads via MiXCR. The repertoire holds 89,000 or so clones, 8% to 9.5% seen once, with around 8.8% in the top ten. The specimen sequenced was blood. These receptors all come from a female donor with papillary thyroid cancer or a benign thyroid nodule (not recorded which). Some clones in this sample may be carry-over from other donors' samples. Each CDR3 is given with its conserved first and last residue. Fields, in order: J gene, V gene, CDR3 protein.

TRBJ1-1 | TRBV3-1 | CASSQVKQGNTEAFF
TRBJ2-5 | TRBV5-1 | CASSSQGRETQYF
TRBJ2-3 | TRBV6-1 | CASSEVSWDIAVVTDTQYF
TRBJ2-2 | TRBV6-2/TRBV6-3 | CASSYRTRTANTGELFF
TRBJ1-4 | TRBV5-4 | CASSFAREEKLFF
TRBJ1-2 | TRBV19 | CASSILGTENGYTF
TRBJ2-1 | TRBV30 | CACTGTSTRDEQFF
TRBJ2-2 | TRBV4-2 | CASSQDSGGAGELFF
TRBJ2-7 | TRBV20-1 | CSASIPGQIDYEQYF
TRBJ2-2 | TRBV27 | CASKVVWPGPGELFF
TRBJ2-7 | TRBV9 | CASSVARGIAYEQYF
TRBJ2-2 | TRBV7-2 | CASSPGRGNTWELFF
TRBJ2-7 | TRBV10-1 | CASSDGFSSYEQYF
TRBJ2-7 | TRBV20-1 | CSAGRGTTAHEQYF
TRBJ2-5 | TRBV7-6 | CASSPGTGGGLGFQETQYF
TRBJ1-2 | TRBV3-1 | CASSQDIGGYGYTF
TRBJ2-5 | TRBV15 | CATSLQGRETQYF
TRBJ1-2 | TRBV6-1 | CASRGDYGYTF